These T cell receptor beta chains were read from a single sample in a study of human T cells and chemical hapten exposure. TCRdb itself ran the RACE reads through MiXCR, one entry per CDR3 protein. The table shows over 75,000 distinct CDR3 sequences, with about a tenth occurring only once. The sequences come from whole blood, collected in connection with sensitization to the hapten diphenylcyclopropenone (DPC). Receptors were obtained from a woman in her 30s with alopecia areata. Some clones in this sample may be carry-over from other donors' samples. Both conserved end residues are part of each CDR3. D genes are given only for firm matches. Where a row states a size, it is once, few, many or the class of an expanded clone; other rows omit it.

many	17	TRBV10-2	NA	TRBJ1-6	TGCGCCAGCAGTCGGCCTATCGGACAGCGTTATAATTCACCCCTCCACTTT	CASSRPIGQRYNSPLHF
few	13	TRBV30	NA	TRBJ2-7	TGTGCCTGGAGTGTAAGTCGGTTCTACGAGCAGTACTTC	CAWSVSRFYEQYF
many	16	TRBV6-5	NA	TRBJ2-5	TGTGCCAGCAGTAGGTCCGGGACGGACTTCGGAGAGACCCAGTACTTC	CASSRSGTDFGETQYF
many	14	TRBV18	NA	TRBJ2-2	TGTGCCAGCTCACCCGACAGAGTCACCGGGGAGCTGTTTTTT	CASSPDRVTGELFF
medium-sized	14	TRBV6-2/TRBV6-3	NA	TRBJ1-1	TGTGCCAGCAGTTTGACAGAGGCGAACACTGAAGCTTTCTTT	CASSLTEANTEAFF
NA	15	TRBV20-1	NA	TRBJ2-2	TGCAGTGTCAACCCAAGGACACAGAACACCGGGGAGCTGTTTTTT	CSVNPRTQNTGELFF
many	14	TRBV7-8	NA	TRBJ1-4	TGTGCCAGCAGCTTAGCGGACAGAAATGAAAAACTGTTTTTT	CASSLADRNEKLFF
many	13	TRBV24-1	NA	TRBJ2-5	TGTGCCACCATGAATCGGGGTGGGGAGACCCAGTACTTC	CATMNRGGETQYF
many	16	TRBV21-1	NA	TRBJ2-1	TGTGCCAGCAGCAAAGCGCTAGCGGGAGGGTTTGATGAGCAGTTCTTC	CASSKALAGGFDEQFF
few	16	TRBV7-9	NA	TRBJ1-4	TGTGCCAGCAGCTCGACCACCCAGGGGTCTGGGGAAAAACTGTTTTTT	CASSSTTQGSGEKLFF
few	12	TRBV29-1	NA	TRBJ2-1	TGCAGCGCCCTGACAGAGCGGTCGGGGCAGTTCTTC	CSALTERSGQFF
many	16	TRBV3-1	NA	TRBJ2-2	TGTGCCAGCAGCCAAGATAATGGGAAGCACACCGGGGAGCTGTTTTTT	CASSQDNGKHTGELFF
NA	13	TRBV6-1	TRBD1	TRBJ1-5	TGTGCCAGCAGGGGAGGGGGCAAGGAGCCCCAGCATTTT	CASRGGGKEPQHF
few	16	TRBV4-1	TRBD1	TRBJ1-6	TGCGCCAGCAGCCAAGGACCGGGACAGGGCAATTCACCCCTCCACTTT	CASSQGPGQGNSPLHF
few	15	TRBV12-3/TRBV12-4	NA	TRBJ2-7	TGTGCCAGCCGGGGTGATGGCCTAGCCTTCTACGAGCAGTACTTC	CASRGDGLAFYEQYF
few	12	TRBV29-1	NA	TRBJ2-1	TGCAGCTCCCTCCCACCTGGGACTGAGCAGTTCTTC	CSSLPPGTEQFF
few	17	TRBV18	NA	TRBJ2-3	TGTGCCAGCTCACCGTCCGGGCGGAGAGGAGGCACAGATACGCAGTATTTT	CASSPSGRRGGTDTQYF
NA	14	TRBV12-3/TRBV12-4	NA	TRBJ2-5	TGTGCCAGCAACAAAGGAGGGCGCGGGGAGACCCAGTACTTC	CASNKGGRGETQYF
few	14	TRBV28	NA	TRBJ2-5	TGTGCCAGCAGTTTCTCCGGGGCACGAGAGACCCAGTACTTC	CASSFSGARETQYF
few	18	TRBV27	NA	TRBJ2-1	TGTGCCAGCAGTTTAGAGGATCCGACAGTACGAGAGAACAATGAGCAGTTCTTC	CASSLEDPTVRENNEQFF
few	14	TRBV11-2	NA	TRBJ2-2	TGTGCCAGCAGCTTAGTCCCCCTGACCGGGGAGCTGTTTTTT	CASSLVPLTGELFF
many	16	TRBV6-6	NA	TRBJ2-5	TGTGCCAGCAGCCCGGGGATGGGGGCCCCCCAAGAGACCCAGTACTTC	CASSPGMGAPQETQYF
NA	13	TRBV6-6	TRBD2	TRBJ2-7	TGTGCCAGCAGTTACTCGTTTCTAGCGGGAGAGTACTTC	CASSYSFLAGEYF
NA	13	TRBV29-1	NA	TRBJ2-1	TGCAGCGTTGCTACAGGGATTGGGCATGAGCAGTTCTTC	CSVATGIGHEQFF
many	13	TRBV7-2	NA	TRBJ1-2	TGTGCCAGCAGCTTTGGCAAGCGCTATGGCTACACCTTC	CASSFGKRYGYTF
few	13	TRBV4-1	TRBD1	TRBJ1-2	TGCGCCAGCAGACCGACAGGGCGCTATGGCTACACCTTC	CASRPTGRYGYTF
NA	15	TRBV7-2	TRBD2	TRBJ2-5	TGTGCCAGCAGCGCGACAACTAGCGGGAAAGAGACCCAGTACTTC	CASSATTSGKETQYF
few	14	TRBV20-1	NA	TRBJ1-3	TGCAGTGCTGAGTATCGAAGCGCTAGGAACACCATATATTTT	CSAEYRSARNTIYF
NA	14	TRBV20-1	NA	TRBJ1-4	TGCAGTGCTGCCACAGGTTCGAATAATGAAAAACTGTTTTTT	CSAATGSNNEKLFF
many	14	TRBV12-3/TRBV12-4	NA	TRBJ2-5	TGTGCCAGCAGTTTACACGCAACCCAAGAGACCCAGTACTTC	CASSLHATQETQYF